The clone carrying this TCR beta chain appeared a single time. Its antigen is unknown. Per the germline V gene, CDR1 is MNHEY and CDR2 is SMNVEV (reference sequence). The CDR3 loop spans 15 amino acids. V was shortened by 3 bases and J by 2 bases, with 12 bases between the two germline ends. This sample is drawn from a study of T cell clonotyping in hematopoietic cell transplantation. Repertoires were generated with immunoSEQ multiplex PCR, while TCRdb's copy carries only in-frame clones and drops some. The repertoire holds about 70,000 clones, around 94% seen once, with approximately 1.5% in the top ten. Study results and limitations: At the given depth, recipient repertoires were over 97% de novo clonotypes. Graft donor and pretransplant recipient Inverse Simpson Index values predicted broader posttransplant TCR diversity.

This TCR came from a man aged 45-65 years in good health. Some clones in this sample may be carry-over from other donors' samples. The chain joins TRBV27 to TRBJ2-3; D might be TRBD1 (6 bases). Sequenced input: peripheral blood mononuclear cells. CDR3 residues: CASSLYDRNTDTQYF. CDR3 DNA sequence: TGTGCCAGCAGTTTGTACGACAGGAACACAGATACGCAGTATTTT.